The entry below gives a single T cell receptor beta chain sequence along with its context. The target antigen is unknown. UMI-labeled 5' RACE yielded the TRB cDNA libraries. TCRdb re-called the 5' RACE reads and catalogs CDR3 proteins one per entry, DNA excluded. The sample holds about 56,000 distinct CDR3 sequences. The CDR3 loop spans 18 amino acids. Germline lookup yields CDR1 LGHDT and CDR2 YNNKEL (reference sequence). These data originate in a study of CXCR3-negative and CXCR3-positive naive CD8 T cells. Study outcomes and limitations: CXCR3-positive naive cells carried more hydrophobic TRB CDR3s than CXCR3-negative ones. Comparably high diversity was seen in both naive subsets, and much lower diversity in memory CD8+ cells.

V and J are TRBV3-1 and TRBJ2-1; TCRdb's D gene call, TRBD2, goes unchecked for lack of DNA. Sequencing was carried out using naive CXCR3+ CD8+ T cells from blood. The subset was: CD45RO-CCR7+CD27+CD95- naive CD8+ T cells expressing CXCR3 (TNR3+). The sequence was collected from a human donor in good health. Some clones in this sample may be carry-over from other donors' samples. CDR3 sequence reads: CASSLHSKPLDSYNEQFF.